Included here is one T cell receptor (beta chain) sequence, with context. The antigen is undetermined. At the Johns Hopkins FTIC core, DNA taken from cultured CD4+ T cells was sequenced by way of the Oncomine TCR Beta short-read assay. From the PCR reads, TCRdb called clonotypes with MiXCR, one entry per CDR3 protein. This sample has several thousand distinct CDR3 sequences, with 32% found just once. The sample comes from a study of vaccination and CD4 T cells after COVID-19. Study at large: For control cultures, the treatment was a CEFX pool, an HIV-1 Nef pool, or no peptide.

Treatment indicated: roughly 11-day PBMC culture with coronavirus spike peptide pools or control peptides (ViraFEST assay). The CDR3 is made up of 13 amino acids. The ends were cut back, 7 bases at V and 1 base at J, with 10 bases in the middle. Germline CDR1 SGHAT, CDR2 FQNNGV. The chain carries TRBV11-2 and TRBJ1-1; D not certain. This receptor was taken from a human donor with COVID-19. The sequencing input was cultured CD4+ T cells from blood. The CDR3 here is CASTNYRNTEAFF. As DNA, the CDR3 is TGTGCCAGCACCAATTACAGGAACACTGAAGCTTTCTTT. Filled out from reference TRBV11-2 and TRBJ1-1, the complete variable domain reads EAGVAQSPRYKIIEKRQSVAFWCNPISGHATLYWYQQILGQGPKLLIQFQNNGVVDDSQLPKDRFSAERLKGVDSTLKIQPAKLEDSAVYLCASTNYRNTEAFFGQGTRLTVV.